The T cell receptor beta chain under discussion was sequenced for a study of OX40 agonist ivuxolimab in advanced cancers. A note on the overall study: Ivuxolimab was a fully human IgG2 agonistic monoclonal antibody targeting the costimulatory receptor OX40 (CD134). Intravenous ivuxolimab was administered to patients every 2 weeks at six dose levels: 0.01, 0.1, 0.3, 1.5, 3 and 10 mg/kg. Of the approximately 54 dose-escalation patients, hepatocellular carcinoma was present in some 19, melanoma in some 15, renal cell carcinoma in 9 and head and neck cancer in 9. In the dose-escalation cohort, nearly 85% of patients were male, and the mean age was around 65 years with a range of roughly 23 to 79. Prior anti-PD-1, anti-PD-L1 or anti-CTLA-4 therapy was permitted, and checkpoint inhibitors had been received by approximately 39% of dose-escalation patients. Three dose-escalation patients achieved partial responses, one with hepatocellular carcinoma and two with cutaneous melanoma. The point of sequencing TCRbeta in the periphery was to test whether ivuxolimab changed TCR sequence diversity and drove clonal T-cell expansion. The paper reports the monotherapy dose-escalation portion (N ≈ 50 patients) of the phase I ivuxolimab trial. On the study overall, not on this receptor specifically: After ivuxolimab, expanded clones were on average more numerous among CD8+ T cells than among CD4+ T cells. In partial responders in the 0.1-3.0 mg/kg groups, normalized peripheral clonal expansion was found to be among the lowest, especially among CD8+ T cells. The antigen specificity of the peripheral T cells that underwent clonal expansion was not determined. At doses of 0.1 to 3.0 mg/kg, clonal expansion of both CD4+ and CD8+ blood T cells was observed from baseline to week 6. Low levels of normalized T-cell clonal expansion were also seen in some patients who did not respond.

CDR3 length: 13 amino acids, cysteine to phenylalanine. Left in the record is the CDR3 DNA by itself, 39 bases read in frame from the first base. According to the germline V gene, CDR1 reads MNHNS and CDR2 reads SASEGT. V was cut back by 10 bases and J by 2 bases, leaving a gap of 14 bases between them. Regarding this clone: The clone's antigen remains unknown. No base quality information exists; no much larger clone differs at one position.

To sequence the TCRbeta CDR3 region, genomic DNA was isolated from the sorted cells. TCRbeta CDR3 regions were sequenced using the immunoSEQ Assay. TCRdb holds this immuneACCESS table with in-frame rearrangements only. Some clones are missing; in checked studies, unresolved V genes explain under half, and the rest has no known cause. The sample table records 90,000 to 100,000 clones; roughly 80% of these occur just once. More than 1.1% of the sample is held by the ten biggest clonotypes. Patients with autoimmune disease history or receiving systemic immunosuppression were excluded from the trial. Peripheral blood for TCR sequencing was collected from all dose cohorts at baseline, on cycle 4 day 1, and on cycle 7 day 1. The samples were taken from a phase I, first-in-human, multicenter, open-label dose-escalation trial of ivuxolimab. The trial enrolled adults with locally advanced or metastatic head and neck squamous cell, hepatocellular, melanoma or renal cell carcinoma. CD4+ and CD8+ T cells were sorted separately from peripheral blood before TCR sequencing.

Sample: CD4+ or CD8+ T cells sorted from blood, taken in a trial of the OX40 agonist ivuxolimab. The rearranged segments are TRBV6-1 and TRBJ1-1; the D gene is perhaps TRBD1, from 5 matching bases. The receptor comes from an adult with an advanced solid tumor such as melanoma, head and neck, liver or kidney cancer. The DNA sequence reads TGTGCCATTTCGACAGCCCTTAACACTGAAGCTTTCTTT. The encoded protein is CAISTALNTEAFF.